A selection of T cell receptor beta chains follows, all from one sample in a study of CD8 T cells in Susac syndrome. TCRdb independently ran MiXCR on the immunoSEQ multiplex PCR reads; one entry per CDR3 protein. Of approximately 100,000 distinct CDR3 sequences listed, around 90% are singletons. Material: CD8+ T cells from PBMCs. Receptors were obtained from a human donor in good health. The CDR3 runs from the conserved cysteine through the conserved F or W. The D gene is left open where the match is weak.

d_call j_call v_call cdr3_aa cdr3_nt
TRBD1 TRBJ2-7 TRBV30 CAWATGGSYEQYF TGTGCCTGGGCGACAGGGGGTTCCTACGAGCAGTACTTC
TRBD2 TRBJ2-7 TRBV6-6 CASTMGLAGVSNEQYF TGTGCCAGCACCATGGGACTAGCGGGAGTAAGCAACGAGCAGTACTTC
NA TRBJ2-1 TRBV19 CASSMGLTASYNEQFF TGTGCCAGTAGTATGGGGCTGACCGCCTCCTACAATGAGCAGTTCTTC
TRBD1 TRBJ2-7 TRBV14 CASSPTGYYSEQYF TGTGCCAGCAGCCCGACAGGGTACTACTCCGAGCAGTACTTC
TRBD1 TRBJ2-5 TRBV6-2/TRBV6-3 CASRRPGQGAVETQYF TGTGCCAGCAGAAGACCGGGACAGGGGGCCGTAGAGACCCAGTACTTC
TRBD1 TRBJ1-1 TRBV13 CASSSYSRQGRNTEAFF TGTGCCAGCAGCTCTTACAGTAGACAGGGACGGAACACTGAAGCTTTCTTT
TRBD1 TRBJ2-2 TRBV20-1 CSAGQGTGELFF TGCAGTGCCGGACAGGGCACCGGGGAGCTGTTTTTT
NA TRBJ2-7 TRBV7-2 CASSYRDGYYEQYF TGTGCCAGCAGCTACCGGGACGGATACTACGAGCAGTACTTC
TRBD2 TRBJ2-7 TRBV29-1 CSVPGLAGPYEQYF TGCAGCGTTCCGGGACTAGCGGGCCCCTACGAGCAGTACTTC
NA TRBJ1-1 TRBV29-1 CSVRRGTEAFF TGCAGCGTTAGGAGGGGAACTGAAGCTTTCTTT
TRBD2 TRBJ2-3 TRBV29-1 CSVVGGGGPTDTQYF TGCAGCGTTGTGGGTGGCGGGGGGCCCACAGATACGCAGTATTTT
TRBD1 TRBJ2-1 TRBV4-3 CASSQPLQGALGNEQFF TGCGCCAGCAGCCAACCACTGCAGGGGGCCTTGGGCAATGAGCAGTTCTTC
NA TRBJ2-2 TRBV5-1 CASSAEITGELFF TGCGCCAGCAGCGCTGAGATCACCGGGGAGCTGTTTTTT
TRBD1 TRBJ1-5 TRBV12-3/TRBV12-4 CASSWTGSGNQPQHF TGTGCCAGCAGCTGGACAGGGTCCGGCAATCAGCCCCAGCATTTT
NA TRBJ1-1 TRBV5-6 CASSLRQGWDTEAFF TGTGCCAGCAGCTTACGACAAGGGTGGGACACTGAAGCTTTCTTT
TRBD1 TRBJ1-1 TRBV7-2 CASRKDRGRYTEAFF TGTGCCAGCAGGAAGGACAGGGGGCGGTACACTGAAGCTTTCTTT
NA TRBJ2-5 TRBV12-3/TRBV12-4 CASSLDFQETQYF TGTGCCAGCAGTTTAGACTTCCAAGAGACCCAGTACTTC
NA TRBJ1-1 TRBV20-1 CSAPRTTGNTEAFF TGCAGTGCGCCAAGAACGACAGGGAACACTGAAGCTTTCTTT
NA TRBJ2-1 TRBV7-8 CASSFTRNLPYNEQFF TGTGCCAGCAGCTTTACTCGAAACCTGCCCTACAATGAGCAGTTCTTC
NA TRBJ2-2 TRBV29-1 CSVGQGTGELFF TGCAGCGTTGGGCAGGGAACCGGGGAGCTGTTTTTT
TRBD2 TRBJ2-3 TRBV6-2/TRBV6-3 CASSYSTLLAGTDTQYF TGTGCCAGCAGTTACTCGACGCTACTAGCGGGCACAGATACGCAGTATTTT
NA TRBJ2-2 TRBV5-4 CASSSRRGPGGELFF TGTGCCAGCAGTTCCCGACGGGGGCCGGGCGGGGAGCTGTTTTTT
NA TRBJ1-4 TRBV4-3 CASSQDWAGVEKLFF TGCGCCAGCAGCCAAGACTGGGCAGGGGTCGAAAAACTGTTTTTT
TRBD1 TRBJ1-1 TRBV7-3 CASSPSGQTGTEAFF TGTGCCAGCAGCCCTTCGGGACAGACGGGGACTGAAGCTTTCTTT
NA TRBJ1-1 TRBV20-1 CSARGGNGGTEAFF TGCAGTGCTAGAGGGGGGAATGGGGGCACTGAAGCTTTCTTT